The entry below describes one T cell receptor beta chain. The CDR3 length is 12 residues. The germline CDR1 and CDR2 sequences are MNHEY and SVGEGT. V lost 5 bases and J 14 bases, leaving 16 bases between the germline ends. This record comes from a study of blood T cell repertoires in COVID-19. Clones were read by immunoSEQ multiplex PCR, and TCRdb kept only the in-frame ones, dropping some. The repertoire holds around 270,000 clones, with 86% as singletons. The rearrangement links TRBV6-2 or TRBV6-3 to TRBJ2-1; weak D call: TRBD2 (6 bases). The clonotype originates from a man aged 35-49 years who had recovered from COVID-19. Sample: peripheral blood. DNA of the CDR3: TGTGCCAGCAGTCTGGAGGGTGGGGTCGAGTTCTTC. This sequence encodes CASSLEGGVEFF.